This entry is about one T cell receptor beta chain. These data come from a study of blood T cell repertoires in COVID-19. Between the trimmed V and J ends, which lost 7 bases and 0 bases, there was a span of 13 bases. The CDR3 loop spans 15 amino acids. Germline lookup yields CDR1 LNHDA and CDR2 SQIVND (reference sequence). This table comes from immunoSEQ multiplex PCR, and its TCRdb copy is limited to in-frame clones, with some not included. The sample carries under 450,000 clones, roughly 84% recorded once. Across about two dozen US areas, participants ranged in age from roughly 18 to 89 years. Participants had their cohort set by participant-reported clinical history. The study counted Cohort 3 donors as recovered given two negative PCRs, clearance, or symptom resolution.

This clonotype was sampled from a young woman who had recovered from COVID-19. The chain uses TRBV19 and TRBJ1-5; a possible D gene is TRBD1 (5 bases). Sequenced material: PBMCs or T cells enriched from blood (not recorded which). The CDR3 DNA is TGTGCCAGTACCCTAGGACACCTTAGCAATCAGCCCCAGCATTTT. Encoded protein: CASTLGHLSNQPQHF. Full variable domain (rest looked up from reference TRBV19 and TRBJ1-5): DGGITQSPKYLFRKEGQNVTLSCEQNLNHDAMYWYRQDPGQGLRLIYYSQIVNDFQKGDIAEGYSVSREKKESFPLTVTSAQKNPTAFYLCASTLGHLSNQPQHFGDGTRLSIL.